A single sample gave rise to the 20 T cell receptor beta chains below, sequenced in a study of tumor and adjacent non-tumor tissue in lung cancer. The library came from three nested PCR rounds adapted from ARM-PCR protocols. TCRdb analysed the multiplex PCR reads with MiXCR anew, one entry per CDR3 protein. The sample lists roughly 75,000 distinct CDR3 sequences; around four fifths were seen once. RNA was extracted from bulk tissue without any cell sorting. Source material: lung tumor tissue. These receptors all come from a woman between 50 and 59 years old with non-small cell lung cancer.

With respect to this clonotype: The CDR3 does not close with the conserved phenylalanine or tryptophan, likely indicating a read error. This chain joins TRBV6-1 and TRBJ2-3, with 11 bases matching TRBD2. CDR1 MNHNS and CDR2 SASEGT come from the germline V gene. The CDR3 has 16 amino acids. CDR3 amino acids: CGRSETLAGGRDTQYL. As DNA, the CDR3 is TGTGGCAGGAGTGAGACCTTAGCGGGAGGGCGCGATACGCAGTATCTT.

This clonotype has at least ten counts. The chain recombines TRBV28 with TRBJ2-1; the match to TRBD1 covers 7 bases. V trimming: 8 bases; J trimming: 12 bases; junction bases outside the gene matches: 19. From germline, CDR1 is MDHEN and CDR2 SYDVKM. The length of the CDR3 is 15 residues. The CDR3: CASLSNRGLLPPQFF. The CDR3 DNA follows: TGTGCCAGCCTCTCTAACAGGGGTCTACTCCCGCCGCAGTTCTTC.

This clonotype has ten or more counts. In DNA form, the CDR3 reads TGTGCCTGGAGTTGGTACCCCTCCAATGAGCAGTTCTTC. It translates to CAWSWYPSNEQFF. The gene calls are TRBV30 and TRBJ2-1; D gene ambiguous. Trimming shortened V by 2 bases and J by 6 bases, and 11 bases separated the two germline ends. The germline V gene has CDR1 GTSNPN and CDR2 SVGIG (reference sequence). The CDR3 totals 13 residues.

This clonotype was detected only a few times. This may be a read error: a much more frequent sequence differs by one nucleotide. This chain uses TRBV5-5 with TRBJ2-1; 12 nucleotides agree with TRBD2. This CDR3 comprises 15 residues. Germline lookup yields CDR1 SGHKS and CDR2 YYEKEE (reference sequence). The CDR3 loop reads CASSRTSGMSNELFF. DNA of the CDR3: TGTGCCAGCAGCCGGACTAGCGGGATGTCCAATGAGCTGTTCTTC.

On this clonotype: The missing conserved phenylalanine or tryptophan at the end of this CDR3 makes a read error likely. The chain links TRBV29-1 to TRBJ2-7, with D tentatively TRBD1 or TRBD2 (5 bases each). The CDR3 length is 13 residues. Per germline, CDR1 SQVTM and CDR2 ANQGSEA. This chain's CDR3 is CIVLTGRGHEQYL. CDR3 DNA: TGCATCGTCCTTACCGGAAGGGGACACGAGCAGTACTTA.

This clonotype was recorded once. This chain connects TRBV4-1 to TRBJ2-3; D remains unclear. Gene TRBJ1-5 matches the end of the DNA better, so the J call may be wrong. Germline CDR1 is MGHRA and CDR2 is YSYEKL. This CDR3 is 17 amino acids long. CDR3 DNA: TGCGCCAGCAGCCAAGATCCGGAGGCTAGCGGGTTGGTTACGCAGCATTTT. Its translation is CASSQDPEASGLVTQHF.

On this clonotype: The junction does not match germline at one end; this may be a read error. The chain has TRBV6-5 and TRBJ2-4; no clear D. The CDR3 is 13 amino acids. Germline CDR1 is MNHEY and CDR2 is SVGAGI. CDR3 DNA sequence: TGTACCAGCAGTTACGACTCACAAAACATTCAGTACTTC. Translating gives CTSSYDSQNIQYF.

Details on this clonotype: One end of the junction does not line up with germline, which may come from a read error. This sequence joins TRBV11-2 and TRBJ2-3; TRBD2 aligns across 9 bases. The CDR3 has 17 residues. Germline CDR1 and CDR2: SGHAT and FQNNGV. In DNA, the CDR3 is TGTGCCAGCAGTTCGTTAGCGGGAGCCAGTGAGGCAGATACGCAGTATTTC. The encoded protein is CASSSLAGASEADTQYF.

This clonotype showed up just a few times. Possible read error: a much larger clone is one base away. This rearrangement joins TRBV12-3 or TRBV12-4 to TRBJ2-2, with 9 bases identical to TRBD2. The CDR3 has 15 amino acids. J lost 7 bases, V lost 6 bases, and 9 bases had no gene match. The CDR3 region has the DNA TGTGCCAGCAGGGGGCGGGAGGGCCAAGTCGGGGAGCTGTTTTTT. It specifies CASRGREGQVGELFF.

The chain uses TRBV9 and TRBJ2-2; 9 bases are shared with TRBD2. After removal of 1 base from V and 7 bases from J, the junction contained 8 bases not matched to a gene. The CDR3 has 16 residues. In germline, CDR1 is SGDLS, CDR2 YYNGEE. The CDR3: CASSVTVAGAGGELFF. In nucleotides, the CDR3 is TGTGCCAGCAGCGTAACTGTAGCGGGAGCCGGCGGGGAGCTGTTTTTT.

This rearrangement joins TRBV20-1 to TRBJ1-5; no firm D call. The CDR3 runs 14 residues. CDR1 DFQATT and CDR2 SNEGSKA come from the germline V gene (reference sequence). The germline V and J ends were trimmed by 6 bases and 8 bases, with 20 bases remaining between them. DNA for the CDR3: TGCAGTGCCCTAGGGCAAATTGGGAATAAGCCCCAGCATTTT. Protein sequence: CSALGQIGNKPQHF.

To note about this clonotype: The junction differs from germline at one of its ends, possibly a read error. This chain connects TRBV11-2 to TRBJ2-1, with 12 bases that match TRBD2. The CDR3 consists of 15 residues. Germline CDR1 is SGHAT and CDR2 is FQNNGV. CDR3 region: CVSCLEASGRAEQFF. CDR3 in DNA: TGTGTCAGCTGTTTAGAAGCTAGCGGGAGGGCTGAGCAGTTCTTC. The variable domain in full, completed from reference TRBV11-2 and TRBJ2-1, reads EAGVAQSPRYKIIEKRQSVAFWCNPISGHATLYWYQQILGQGPKLLIQFQNNGVVDDSQLPKDRFSAERLKGVDSTLKIQPAKLEDSAVYLCVSCLEASGRAEQFFGPGTRLTVL.

This clonotype has a single count. Germline is not matched at one junction end, which may reflect a read error. The chain couples TRBV12-3 or TRBV12-4 to TRBJ2-2; 9 bases match TRBD1. There are 14 residues in the CDR3. The CDR3 region is CASTWTGEHRELFF. The DNA for the CDR3 is TGTGCCAGCACGTGGACAGGGGAGCACCGGGAGCTCTTTTTT.

The chain is built from TRBV29-1 and TRBJ1-1; 8 bases are a match to TRBD1. The V segment lost 7 bases and the J segment 2 bases; nucleotides outside the gene matches: 6. CDR3 size: 13 residues. Looked up from germline, CDR1 is SQVTM and CDR2 is ANQGSEA. The CDR3 DNA is TGCAGCGCTAGGGGGACAGGAAACACTGAAGCTTTCTTT. Its protein product is CSARGTGNTEAFF.

This clonotype was recorded a few times. Being one base from a much bigger clone, this may be a read error. V gene TRBV6-4 combines with J gene TRBJ2-6; 7 positions agree with TRBD1. CDR1 and CDR2 (germline): MRHNA, SNTAGT. Losses at the gene ends were 3 bases for V and 3 bases for J; bases not matched to a gene: 5. The CDR3 is made up of 16 amino acids. For the CDR3, the DNA is TGTGCCAGCAGTGAAGAGACAGGGAGTGGGGCCAACGTCCTGACTTTC. Its protein product is CASSEETGSGANVLTF.

Concerning this clonotype: At one boundary the junction diverges from the germline segment, which might be a read error. The chain joins TRBV6-6 to TRBJ1-1; D may be TRBD1 (6 bases). Germline V gene lookup returns CDR1 MNHNY and CDR2 SVGAGI (reference sequence). The CDR3 has 14 residues. The chain's CDR3 is CTSGPGTTNTEAFF. The CDR3 DNA sequence: TGTACCAGCGGCCCCGGGACAACTAACACTGAAGCCTTCTTT.

The rearrangement links TRBV7-9 to TRBJ2-7; no firm D call. The V gene lost 8 bases and the J gene lost 4 bases, with 12 bases spanning the gap. Germline lookup yields CDR1 SEHNR and CDR2 FQNEAQ (reference sequence). The CDR3 sequence is 12 residues long. CDR3 nucleotides: TGTGCCAGCGGCTCCGCATCATACGAGCAGTACTTC. Translating it yields CASGSASYEQYF.

As concerns this clonotype: This may be a read error, as it is one base from a much larger clone. Because it lacks the conserved phenylalanine or tryptophan at the end, this CDR3 is likely a read error. The chain has TRBV28 and TRBJ1-5; D perhaps matches TRBD1 (5 bases). V was clipped by 4 bases and J by 0 bases, with 19 bases between them. The V gene's germline CDR1 is MDHEN and CDR2 SYDVKM. This CDR3 has 18 residues. The chain's CDR3 is CASSSPLAGLLSNQPQHY. Here the CDR3 DNA reads TGTGCCAGCAGTTCCCCCCTGGCAGGGCTCCTTAGCAATCAGCCCCAGCATTAT.

About this clonotype itself: This may arise from a read error, as a much more abundant clone is one base away. As the CDR3 is not closed by the conserved phenylalanine or tryptophan, this likely results from a read error. The genes are TRBV5-1 and TRBJ2-5; tentatively, D is TRBD1 or TRBD2 (5 bases each). Trimming shortened V by 1 base and J by 2 bases, and 12 bases separated the two germline ends. The germline V gene has CDR1 SGHRS and CDR2 YFSETQ. The CDR3 spans 15 residues. CDR3 coding DNA: TGCGCCAGCAGCTTGTTGGGGACCCCACAAGAGACCCAGTACTAC. Translated, it gives CASSLLGTPQETQYY.

This clonotype was seen at least ten times. J is TRBJ1-4 and V is TRBV12-3 or TRBV12-4; possible D gene TRBD1, 5 bases. The CDR3 consists of 14 residues. V lost 3 bases, J lost 8 bases, and 13 bases lay in between. The DNA for the CDR3 is TGTGCCAGCAGTTTCGGGGGGAGGGGCGAAAAACTGTTTTTT. Residues: CASSFGGRGEKLFF.